These T cell receptor beta chains were read from a single sample in a study of spatial heterogeneity in lung cancer. TCRdb processed the 5' RACE reads anew with MiXCR; each CDR3 protein has one entry. The sample includes 90,000 to 95,000 distinct CDR3 sequences, more than 10% of them seen just once. This material consisted of PBMCs, taken at surgery. These TCRs come from a male donor with early-stage non-small cell lung cancer. The CDR3 runs from the conserved cysteine through the conserved F or W. D genes are given only for firm matches. Rows give clone size only sometimes, using once, few, many, or a class for an expanded clone.

d_gene	v_gene	j_gene	abundance	CDR3nt	CDR3aa
TRBD2	TRBV7-9	TRBJ2-1	many	TGTGCCAGCAGCGCCACTAGCGGGGTTAATGATGAGCAGTTCTTC	CASSATSGVNDEQFF
NA	TRBV28	TRBJ2-1	few	TGTGCCAGCAGTTTGAGGGGCGCGGACCATGGGAATGAGCAGTTCTTC	CASSLRGADHGNEQFF
NA	TRBV6-2/TRBV6-3	TRBJ1-5	NA	TGTGCCAGCAGAACCGACGGTAATAGCAATCAGCCCCAGCATTTT	CASRTDGNSNQPQHF
NA	TRBV7-2	TRBJ1-2	NA	TGTGCCAGCAGCTTAGGGGGCAGCAACTATGGCTACACCTTC	CASSLGGSNYGYTF
NA	TRBV29-1	TRBJ2-7	NA	TGCAGCGTGTCCGACAGTCGAAGATCCTACGAGCAGTACTTC	CSVSDSRRSYEQYF
NA	TRBV29-1	TRBJ2-7	NA	TGCAGCGGTGGGAGGGGCAGGGGCTACGAGCAGTACTTC	CSGGRGRGYEQYF
TRBD2	TRBV5-1	TRBJ2-3	few	TGCGCCAGCAGCTTGGAACTAGCGAGCACAGATACGCAGTATTTT	CASSLELASTDTQYF
NA	TRBV30	TRBJ2-6	few	TGTGCCTGGGCTACAGGCTCTGGGGCCAACGTCCTGACTTTC	CAWATGSGANVLTF
TRBD1	TRBV27	TRBJ2-7	few	TGTGCCAGCAGATCAACGGGACAGGGCTTCGAGCAGTACTTC	CASRSTGQGFEQYF
NA	TRBV11-2	TRBJ1-6	NA	TGTGCCAGCAGCTTATGGGGGGCAGGGTCTAATTCACCCCTCCACTTT	CASSLWGAGSNSPLHF
NA	TRBV5-6	TRBJ1-5	many	TGTGCCAGCAGCGTGCTAGGACACCTCAATCAGCCCCAGCATTTT	CASSVLGHLNQPQHF
NA	TRBV4-1	TRBJ1-4	few	TGCGCCAGCAGCCAAGATGGAGCAGGACGAAATGAAAAACTGTTTTTT	CASSQDGAGRNEKLFF
NA	TRBV28	TRBJ2-1	many	TGTGCCAGCAGTTTGACACAGGGTCGGGATGAGCAGTTCTTC	CASSLTQGRDEQFF
TRBD1	TRBV28	TRBJ2-7	many	TGTGCCAGCAGTTGGGGGGACAGGGGCCCCCAGTACTTC	CASSWGDRGPQYF
NA	TRBV5-1	TRBJ1-1	NA	TGCGCCAGCAGCCGTTCGGATCCGACTGAAGCTTTCTTT	CASSRSDPTEAFF